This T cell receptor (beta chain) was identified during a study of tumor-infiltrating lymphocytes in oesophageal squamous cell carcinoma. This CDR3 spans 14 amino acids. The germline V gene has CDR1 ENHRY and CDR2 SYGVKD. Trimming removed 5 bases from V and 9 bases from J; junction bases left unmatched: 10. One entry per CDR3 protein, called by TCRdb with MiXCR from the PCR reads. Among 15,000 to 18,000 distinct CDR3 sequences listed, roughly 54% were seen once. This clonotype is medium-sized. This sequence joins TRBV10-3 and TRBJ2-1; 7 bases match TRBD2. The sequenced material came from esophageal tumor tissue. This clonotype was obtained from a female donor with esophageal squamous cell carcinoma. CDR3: CAISSGDLAGEQFF. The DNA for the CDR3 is TGTGCCATCAGTAGCGGGGACTTAGCGGGTGAGCAGTTCTTC.